The entry below describes one TCR beta chain. TCRdb's copy holds only in-frame clones and misses some; the assay was immunoSEQ multiplex PCR. The table lists approximately 30,000 clones, 75% to 90% of them singletons. The CDR3 runs to 17 residues. The data belong to a study of OX40 agonist ivuxolimab in advanced cancers. Overall study: Dosing consisted of intravenous ivuxolimab at 0.01 to 10 mg/kg every 2 weeks.

V is TRBV1 and J is TRBJ1-2. TRBV1 corresponds to a pseudogene. This TCR came from an adult with an advanced solid tumor such as melanoma, head and neck, liver or kidney cancer. The sample here was CD4+ or CD8+ T cells sorted from blood, taken in a trial of the OX40 agonist ivuxolimab. The chain's CDR3 is CTSSQDVERNANYGYTF. The CDR3 DNA sequence: TGCACCAGCAGCCAAGATGTCGAACGGAACGCTAACTATGGCTACACCTTC.